A few counts support the clone carrying this T cell receptor (beta chain). This entry is derived from a study of blood T cell repertoires in COVID-19. Study-wide context: Both acute and convalescent COVID-19 samples were obtained from the United States, Italy and Spain. Nucleic acid was either cDNA or gDNA, and it came from T cells, B-cell-depleted T cells, or PBMCs.

Per the original data handling: Amplification of reference gene primers provided the estimated nucleated cell counts. Clones were sequenced by immunoSEQ multiplex PCR, and TCRdb holds only the in-frame ones, with some missing. That table supplies the V and J calls and clone size; D and trimming were determined from the DNA. The table lists about 200,000 clones, around 80% of them singletons, with 7.2% in the top ten. This CDR3 contains 13 residues. Deletions cut 0 bases from V and 7 bases from J, with 12 bases between. Germline V CDR1 and CDR2: GTSNPN, SVGIG (reference sequence). Input material: peripheral blood. This receptor was obtained from a woman aged 70 to 79 with acute or convalescent COVID-19. The J gene is TRBJ1-2, the V gene TRBV30; no clear D gene. The CDR3 bases are TGTGCCTGGAGTGTAGACACTCAGATTGGCTACACCTTC. The encoded protein is CAWSVDTQIGYTF.